A single sample is the source of the 5 T cell receptor beta chains below, sequenced in a study of blood T cell repertoires in COVID-19. This table comes from immunoSEQ multiplex PCR, and its TCRdb copy is limited to in-frame clones, with some not included. The sample lists fewer than 200,000 clones, roughly 80% seen once, with around 8% in the top ten. The specimen was peripheral blood. The receptor source for this set is a woman in her 70s with COVID-19, enrolled during active disease.

CDR3 region: CASSTTSADEQFF. The CDR3 DNA is TGTGCCAGCAGCACGACTAGCGCCGATGAGCAGTTCTTC. The V gene is TRBV9, the J gene TRBJ2-1; 8 nucleotides line up with TRBD2. With V trimmed by 4 bases and J by 8 bases, 5 bases remained unmatched. The V gene's germline CDR1 is SGDLS and CDR2 YYNGEE. The CDR3 has 13 residues.

V usage is TRBV28 and J usage is TRBJ1-4; tentative D call: TRBD1 (5 bases). Trimming removed 6 bases from V and 7 bases from J, with 21 bases in between. This CDR3 contains 16 residues. Germline V gene lookup returns CDR1 MDHEN and CDR2 SYDVKM. The DNA for the CDR3 is TGTGCCAGCAGACCGTCAGCCGGGGGACGGGTTGAAAAACTGTTTTTT. Translating it yields CASRPSAGGRVEKLFF.

The rearrangement uses TRBV18 and TRBJ1-2; D not resolved. Germline CDR1 is KGHSH and CDR2 is LQKENI. CDR3 size: 13 residues. Trimming shortened V by 3 bases and J by 4 bases, and 9 bases separated the two germline ends. In DNA, the CDR3 is TGTGCCAGCTCACCTATGGAGGGCTATGGCTACACCTTC. Encoded protein: CASSPMEGYGYTF.

The V and J genes are TRBV5-1 and TRBJ1-3, with TRBD1 matching 9 bases. CDR1 is SGHRS, CDR2 YFSETQ, per germline. After removal of 0 bases from V and 4 bases from J, the junction contained 5 bases not matched to a gene. This CDR3 is 16 amino acids long. The CDR3 protein is CASSLAGTGFGNTIYF. The CDR3 DNA reads TGCGCCAGCAGCTTGGCGGGGACAGGGTTCGGAAACACCATATATTTT. The variable domain in full, with the rest retrieved from reference TRBV5-1 and TRBJ1-3, is KAGVTQTPRYLIKTRGQQVTLSCSPISGHRSVSWYQQTPGQGLQFLFEYFSETQRNKGNFPGRFSGRQFSNSRSEMNVSTLELGDSALYLCASSLAGTGFGNTIYFGEGSWLTVV.

J is TRBJ1-5 and V is TRBV7-8, with D unclear. Trimming shortened V by 8 bases and J by 5 bases, and 16 bases separated the two germline ends. CDR3 size: 14 residues. Per germline, CDR1 SGHVS and CDR2 FQNEAQ. The DNA of the CDR3 is TGTGCCAGCTCCTTAAACTCTATTGATCAGCCCCAGCATTTT. Encoded protein: CASSLNSIDQPQHF.